The rows below give T cell receptor beta chains drawn from one sample of a study of blood T cell repertoires in COVID-19. Profiled with immunoSEQ multiplex PCR; TCRdb holds only in-frame clones, not every one. The sample includes about 150,000 clones, approximately 87% of them seen just once. The sample consisted of peripheral blood. Source of these receptors: a woman in her 70s with acute or convalescent COVID-19. CDR3s include the opening cysteine and the closing phenylalanine or tryptophan. D genes are given only for firm matches. For some rows the clone size is stated as once, few or many, or as a class when expanded; others skip it.

d_gene	v_gene	j_gene	abundance	CDR3nt	CDR3aa
TRBD1	TRBV19	TRBJ1-2	NA	TGTGCCAGTAGTCCTGACAGGGGGCGAGGCTACACCTTC	CASSPDRGRGYTF
TRBD2	TRBV5-1	TRBJ2-2	NA	TGCGCCAGCAGCTTGGGAAGCGGGGGGAACACCGGGGAGCTGTTTTTT	CASSLGSGGNTGELFF
TRBD1	TRBV9	TRBJ1-2	NA	TGTGCCAGCAAGCGAACGGCCGGGACAGCGGATGGCTACACCTTC	CASKRTAGTADGYTF
TRBD2	TRBV5-1	TRBJ2-3	NA	TGCGCCAGCAGCTTGTCGGCTAGCGGGGGGGCCGCAGATACGCAGTATTTT	CASSLSASGGAADTQYF
TRBD1	TRBV7-2	TRBJ1-2	NA	TGTGCCAGCAGCCCAGGGACAGTTGACTATGGCTACACCTTC	CASSPGTVDYGYTF
NA	TRBV6-6	TRBJ1-3	NA	TGTGCCAGCAGGGCGCTGCGGGGACTCTCTGGAAACACCATATATTTT	CASRALRGLSGNTIYF
NA	TRBV19	TRBJ1-4	NA	TGTGCCAGTAGTATAGGACCTCGGGGGTTCGAAGAAAAACTGTTTTTT	CASSIGPRGFEEKLFF
NA	TRBV28	TRBJ1-2	NA	TGTGCCAGCAGTCCTACAGGGAACTATGGCTACACCTTC	CASSPTGNYGYTF
NA	TRBV3-1/TRBV3-2	TRBJ1-2	few	TGTGCCAGCAGCCTGCTAGGGGGACACTATGGCTACACCTTC	CASSLLGGHYGYTF
NA	TRBV19	TRBJ1-2	NA	TGTGCCAGTAGTATGCGGGGGGTTAACCTCTATGGCTACACCTTC	CASSMRGVNLYGYTF
TRBD1	TRBV7-2	TRBJ1-6	once	TGTGCCAGCAGCTTCGGCCAGGGGGGTTCACCCCTCCACTTT	CASSFGQGGSPLHF
NA	TRBV19	TRBJ1-6	few	TGTGCCAGTGGCCTCGCGGCGGGAATTGCCTCCAATTCACCCCTCCACTTT	CASGLAAGIASNSPLHF
NA	TRBV7-2	TRBJ1-1	NA	TGTGCCAGCAGCTTATTTTCGGGTCCGATCAACACTGAAGCTTTCTTT	CASSLFSGPINTEAFF
TRBD1	TRBV11-3	TRBJ2-2	NA	TGTGCCAGCAGCCCACCCTCCGGGACAGTCACCGGGGAGCTGTTTTTT	CASSPPSGTVTGELFF
TRBD2	TRBV28	TRBJ2-1	NA	TGTGCCAGCAGTACCTCGGGACTAGCGGGACTCGATGAGCAGTTCTTC	CASSTSGLAGLDEQFF
NA	TRBV27	TRBJ2-4	NA	TGTGCCAGCAGTTTCGGAGGGGATGTAAACATTCAGTACTTC	CASSFGGDVNIQYF
NA	TRBV11-3	TRBJ2-3	NA	TGTGCCAGCAGCCGCGGGACGATTAGCACAGATACGCAGTATTTT	CASSRGTISTDTQYF
TRBD1	TRBV6-6	TRBJ2-1	once	TGTGCCAGCAGCCAGCCGACAGGGGGCGTAGGAATCCCAATTATGCATGAGCAGTTCTTC	CASSQPTGGVGIPIMHEQFF
NA	TRBV7-8	TRBJ1-3	NA	TGTGCCAGCAGCTTACAGGGCTCTGGAAACACCATATATTTT	CASSLQGSGNTIYF
NA	TRBV7-6	TRBJ1-3	NA	TGTGCCAGCAGCTTAGGGTGGGCATCTGGAAACACCATATATTTT	CASSLGWASGNTIYF
NA	TRBV9	TRBJ2-5	once	TGTGCCAGCAGCCCCTTTACCGGGGTTAGGGAGACCCAGTACTTC	CASSPFTGVRETQYF
TRBD1	TRBV24-1	TRBJ1-1	NA	TGTGCCACCAGTGATCCGGGACAGGGGAACACTGAAGCTTTCTTT	CATSDPGQGNTEAFF
NA	TRBV5-6	TRBJ2-2	once	TGTGCCAGCAGCTCAGGGGTTGGCGGGGAGCTGTTTTTT	CASSSGVGGELFF